A selection of T cell receptor beta chains follows, all from one sample in a study of metastatic and nonmetastatic thyroid tumors. Using MiXCR, TCRdb re-called clones from the PCR reads. The sample lists roughly 16,000 clones; about a sixth were seen once. Sequencing input: blood. The receptors originated from a female donor with papillary thyroid cancer or a benign thyroid nodule (not recorded which). Some clones in this sample may be carry-over from other donors' samples. Both conserved end residues are part of each CDR3. D genes are given only for firm matches. Some rows have no size entry. The others give once, few or many, or a class for an expanded clone.

d_call: -
cdr3_length: 15
j_call: TRBJ2-7
clone_size: -
v_call: TRBV20-1
cdr3_nt: TGCAGTGCTAGACCCGGGACGTCGAGCTCCTACGAGCAGTACTTC
cdr3_aa: CSARPGTSSSYEQYF

d_call: -
cdr3_length: 12
j_call: TRBJ1-6
clone_size: few
v_call: TRBV27
cdr3_nt: TGTGCCAGCAGTTTAAGGGGCGGGCTCCTCCACTTT
cdr3_aa: CASSLRGGLLHF

d_call: -
cdr3_length: 13
j_call: TRBJ1-5
clone_size: many
v_call: TRBV2
cdr3_nt: TGTGCCAGCAGCGCCGGGACAAGTCAGCCCCAGCATTTT
cdr3_aa: CASSAGTSQPQHF

d_call: -
cdr3_length: 14
j_call: TRBJ1-1
clone_size: many
v_call: TRBV20-1
cdr3_nt: TGCAGTGCTGGCCAGGGTAACTGGGACACTGAAGCTTTCTTT
cdr3_aa: CSAGQGNWDTEAFF

d_call: TRBD1
cdr3_length: 13
j_call: TRBJ2-1
clone_size: many
v_call: TRBV7-2
cdr3_nt: TGTGCCAGCAGCTTGGGACAGTTCAATGAGCAGTTCTTC
cdr3_aa: CASSLGQFNEQFF

d_call: TRBD1
cdr3_length: 15
j_call: TRBJ2-7
clone_size: -
v_call: TRBV2
cdr3_nt: TGTGCCAGCAGTGAAGGTGACGGACAGGGCCGCGAGCAGTACTTC
cdr3_aa: CASSEGDGQGREQYF

d_call: -
cdr3_length: 17
j_call: TRBJ2-1
clone_size: -
v_call: TRBV27
cdr3_nt: TGTGCCAGTTCACCCGGGGCAGGGACGAGCTCCTACAATGAGCAGTTCTTC
cdr3_aa: CASSPGAGTSSYNEQFF

d_call: TRBD2
cdr3_length: 15
j_call: TRBJ2-1
clone_size: many
v_call: TRBV7-2
cdr3_nt: TGTGCCAGCAGCTTCAGGAGCGGGGGGGCAGAGGAGCAGTTCTTC
cdr3_aa: CASSFRSGGAEEQFF

d_call: -
cdr3_length: 14
j_call: TRBJ2-1
clone_size: many
v_call: TRBV4-1
cdr3_nt: TGCGCCAGCAGCCACCTGGGGGCCAGGGATGAGCAGTTCTTC
cdr3_aa: CASSHLGARDEQFF

d_call: -
cdr3_length: 12
j_call: TRBJ2-7
clone_size: -
v_call: TRBV11-2
cdr3_nt: TGTGCCAGCAACCTGGGCCGGAGTGCGAAGTACTTC
cdr3_aa: CASNLGRSAKYF

d_call: -
cdr3_length: 12
j_call: TRBJ2-5
clone_size: -
v_call: TRBV28
cdr3_nt: TGTGCCAGCAGGGACTCCCCGGGGACCCAGTACTTC
cdr3_aa: CASRDSPGTQYF

d_call: -
cdr3_length: 14
j_call: TRBJ2-1
clone_size: -
v_call: TRBV7-2
cdr3_nt: TGTGCCGGCGGTATGGGGGTAAGAGACAATGAGCAGTTCTTC
cdr3_aa: CAGGMGVRDNEQFF

d_call: -
cdr3_length: 14
j_call: TRBJ2-1
clone_size: medium-sized
v_call: TRBV6-6
cdr3_nt: TGTGCCAGCAGTTACGGGTGGGGGAACAATGAGCAGTTCTTC
cdr3_aa: CASSYGWGNNEQFF